A single sample gave rise to the 13 T cell receptor beta chains below, sequenced in a study of shared clonotypes between healthy human individuals. Sequencing used immunoSEQ multiplex PCR; TCRdb keeps in-frame clones, though not all of them. The sample yields 2 million to 3 million clones, roughly 93% seen once. The sample comprised naive CD4+ T cells from PBMCs. The subset is: CD45RA+ positively selected. These receptor sequences come from a man younger than 30 in good health. Some clones in this sample may be carry-over from other donors' samples.

The chain has TRBV11-1 and TRBJ1-1; 7 nucleotides line up with TRBD1. V lost 2 bases to trimming and J lost 1 base; unmatched junction nucleotides: 4. The CDR3 runs 15 residues. Germline V gene sequence: CDR1 SGHAT, CDR2 FQDESV (reference sequence). CDR3 amino acids: CASSLRGTENTEAFF. The CDR3 bases are TGTGCCAGCAGCTTAAGGGGGACAGAGAACACTGAAGCTTTCTTT.

The rearrangement joins TRBV19 to TRBJ1-1, with D maybe TRBD1 (5 bases). CDR1 is LNHDA and CDR2 is SQIVND in the germline V gene (reference sequence). The CDR3 runs 14 residues. The V gene lost 7 bases and the J gene lost 4 bases, with 16 bases spanning the gap. Written as DNA, the CDR3 is TGTGCCAGTATTGCGACCAGGGAACTCACTGAAGCTTTCTTT. This sequence encodes CASIATRELTEAFF.

This clone appeared a single time. The rearrangement links TRBV5-1 to TRBJ1-3; D not certain. Per germline, CDR1 SGHRS and CDR2 YFSETQ. This CDR3 spans 12 amino acids. Trimming took 7 bases from V and 2 from J, leaving 7 bases between them. CDR3 nucleotides: TGCGCCAGCTCGGAAACTGGAAACACCATATATTTT. Protein: CASSETGNTIYF.

As for this clone: This CDR3 is also generated by other DNA sequences in the sample. J is TRBJ2-1 and V is TRBV11-3; no clear D gene. This CDR3 is built from 11 residues. The germline V gene has CDR1 SGHNT and CDR2 YENEEA. V gave up 5 bases and J gave up 8 bases, with 7 bases separating them. CDR3 sequence reads: CASSLGYEQFF. DNA for the CDR3: TGTGCCAGCAGCCTCGGGTATGAGCAGTTCTTC.

The rearrangement joins TRBV29-1 to TRBJ1-2; D might be TRBD1 (5 bases). This CDR3 contains 14 residues. V shed 0 bases and J shed 5 bases, with 13 bases lying between them. Germline V gene lookup returns CDR1 SQVTM and CDR2 ANQGSEA. CDR3 coding DNA: TGCAGCGTTGAAGAGGGACGGGATACTTATGGCTACACCTTC. Translated, it gives CSVEEGRDTYGYTF.

This clone was detected only once. V usage is TRBV29-1 and J usage is TRBJ1-2, with a weak D call TRBD1 (5 bases). This CDR3 is 13 amino acids long. V gave up 3 bases and J gave up 7 bases, with 15 bases separating them. CDR1 is SQVTM, CDR2 ANQGSEA, per germline. The CDR3 loop is CSVDGGARRGYTF. The CDR3 bases are TGCAGCGTTGACGGAGGGGCCCGACGTGGCTACACCTTC.

The chain carries TRBV5-4 and TRBJ2-1; TRBD2 agrees at 7 bases. Germline CDR1 reads SGHNT; CDR2 reads YYREEE (reference sequence). Trimming took 5 bases from V and 2 from J; bases not matched to a gene: 7. The CDR3 is 15 residues long. As DNA, the CDR3 is TGTGCCAGCAGGGGATGGACTAGTCCCTACAATGAGCAGTTCTTC. It codes for CASRGWTSPYNEQFF.

The rearrangement uses TRBV6-5 and TRBJ1-1; D is uncertain. Germline CDR1 MNHEY, CDR2 SVGAGI. The CDR3 sequence is 13 residues long. Trimming stripped 7 bases from V and 0 bases from J, with 9 bases between. The CDR3 spells CASTVDLNTEAFF. CDR3 nucleotides: TGTGCCAGCACAGTGGACCTGAACACTGAAGCTTTCTTT.

The rearrangement joins TRBV11-2 to TRBJ1-5; TRBD1 matches 7 bases. This CDR3 spans 17 amino acids. With 2 bases clipped from V and 1 base from J, the junction kept 8 bases outside the gene matches. CDR1 is SGHAT, CDR2 FQNNGV, per germline. The CDR3 DNA reads TGTGCCAGCAGCTTAACTCGACAGGGTGGAAGCAATCAGCCCCAGCATTTT. It yields the protein CASSLTRQGGSNQPQHF.

The V gene is TRBV11-2, the J gene TRBJ2-3; no clear D gene. CDR1 and CDR2 from the germline V gene are SGHAT and FQNNGV. The germline V and J ends were trimmed by 3 bases and 4 bases, with 8 bases remaining between them. CDR3 length: 13 amino acids. The CDR3 loop reads CASSLARPDTQYF. The CDR3 DNA sequence: TGTGCCAGCAGCTTGGCGAGGCCAGATACGCAGTATTTT.

The chain is built from TRBV28 and TRBJ2-7, with 9 bases that match TRBD1. CDR1 and CDR2 (germline): MDHEN, SYDVKM. Losses at the gene ends were 7 bases for V and 1 base for J; bases not matched to a gene: 5. The CDR3 has 14 amino acids. The CDR3 protein is CASTRQGGSYEQYF. The CDR3 coding sequence is TGTGCCAGCACCCGACAGGGGGGGTCCTACGAGCAGTACTTC.

The V call is TRBV27, the J call TRBJ1-1; TRBD1 aligns across 7 bases. J was trimmed by 2 bases and V by 2 bases; bases with no gene match: 8. The CDR3 loop spans 16 amino acids. The germline gives CDR1 MNHEY, CDR2 SMNVEV (reference sequence). CDR3 sequence (DNA): TGTGCCAGCAGTTTAAAACCGACAGGGACAAACACTGAAGCTTTCTTT. Translated, it gives CASSLKPTGTNTEAFF.

Concerning this clone itself: The sample carries other DNA sequences with the same CDR3. V gene TRBV28 combines with J gene TRBJ1-2; D gene ambiguous. Germline lookup yields CDR1 MDHEN and CDR2 SYDVKM. V was cut by 9 bases and J by 4 bases, with 9 bases left in between. This CDR3 is 11 amino acids long. Written as DNA, the CDR3 is TGTGCCAGTTCCTGGTCCTATGGCTACACCTTC. Translation: CASSWSYGYTF.